This T cell receptor (beta chain) was sequenced during a study of T cell responses to AZD1222 COVID-19 vaccine. In the case of this clone: The antigen remains undetermined.

Clones were read by immunoSEQ multiplex PCR, and TCRdb kept only the in-frame ones, dropping some. The sample comprises 70,000 or so clones, 80% to 85% of which are singletons, and roughly 12% rests with the top ten. Study results and caveats: Dominant at 160-218 and 743-854, vaccine-associated CD4 TCRs also spanned spike.

Germline values: CDR1 SGHRS, CDR2 YFSETQ. CDR3 size: 15 residues. Trimming took 4 bases from V and 1 from J; bases not matched to a gene: 2. J is TRBJ1-4 and V is TRBV5-1, with 9 bases aligning to TRBD1. The sequences come from peripheral blood, collected on day 0 of AZD1222 vaccination. The clonotype comes from an adult in good health. The CDR3 region is CASSKDRGTNEKLFF. The DNA for the CDR3 is TGCGCCAGCAGCAAGGACAGGGGAACTAATGAAAAACTGTTTTTT.